These T cell receptor beta chains were read from a single sample in a study of PD-L1 blockade in urothelial cancer. TCRdb keeps only in-frame clones here, not all; method: immunoSEQ multiplex PCR. The profile shows roughly 51,000 clones, roughly 84% of them singletons. This specimen consisted of PBMCs, obtained around atezolizumab (anti-PD-L1) treatment. These receptors originate from a man in his sixties with urothelial cancer. CDR3s leave out the opening cysteine and the closing phenylalanine or tryptophan.

CDR3 protein	J gene	V gene	CDR3 length
ASGREETQY	TRBJ2-5	TRBV19	9
ASSARDRGDYEQY	TRBJ2-7	TRBV11-1	13
ASAYGTANSYGYT	TRBJ1-2	TRBV19	13
ATSRALGTGSTDTQY	TRBJ2-3	TRBV15	15
SVPGQVKTDTQY	TRBJ2-3	TRBV29-1	12
AWSTHRGNTEAF	TRBJ1-1	TRBV30	12
ASSFNTNTEAF	TRBJ1-1	TRBV6-6	11
ASSFGLGTAHSYEQY	TRBJ2-7	TRBV11-2	15
ASRRPGTGNYGYT	TRBJ1-2	TRBV27	13
ASRRRDPGVYNEQF	TRBJ2-1	TRBV6-6	14
ASSQVWGKMSTEAF	TRBJ1-1	TRBV4-1	14
ASSVAGAYEQY	TRBJ2-7	TRBV10-1	11
ASSLSRGREYEQY	TRBJ2-7	TRBV13	13
ASSVSSGGYEQY	TRBJ2-7	TRBV9	12
ASREGPAGGNEQF	TRBJ2-1	TRBV5-1	13
ASSLSGTGVFGELF	TRBJ2-2	TRBV7-3	14
ASSLMPSGLSYEQY	TRBJ2-7	TRBV10-2	14
ASYSTGTGELF	TRBJ2-2	TRBV27	11
ASSYSGTGNNEKLF	TRBJ1-4	TRBV5-1	14
ASSFGEQF	TRBJ2-1	TRBV28	8
ASSVAGQGAGTQY	TRBJ2-3	TRBV9	13
ASQGQGGNQPQH	TRBJ1-5	TRBV25-1	12
ASSDRGTSARYEQY	TRBJ2-7	TRBV6-1	14
ASTTTQTSGKQQF	TRBJ2-1	TRBV5-1	13
ASSNRDRAYEQY	TRBJ2-7	TRBV19	12
AISESSPGGNTEAF	TRBJ1-1	TRBV10-3	14
ASSQGASGGGDTQY	TRBJ2-3	TRBV4-3	14
ASSLTRGNEQF	TRBJ2-1	TRBV11-2	11
ASRGTGTVREKLF	TRBJ1-4	TRBV25-1	13
ASSEGPTGELF	TRBJ2-2	TRBV10-1	11
ASSQAGQGDTEAF	TRBJ1-1	TRBV5-1	13
SVATGALTGELF	TRBJ2-2	TRBV29-1	12
AWSDWKGAGNQPQH	TRBJ1-5	TRBV30	14
ASSLGLADSYEQY	TRBJ2-7	TRBV11-2	13
ACSRGFTGELF	TRBJ2-2	TRBV19	11
ASKILSRGDSPLH	TRBJ1-6	TRBV27	13
ASSQSGGASTDTQY	TRBJ2-3	TRBV4-1	14
ASSLEGFRSEAF	TRBJ1-1	TRBV7-8	12
ASSPGTSGRLSNEQF	TRBJ2-1	TRBV11-3	15
AISESQASGDNNEQF	TRBJ2-1	TRBV10-3	15
ASSPRAPSGGRGTGELF	TRBJ2-2	TRBV5-4	17
ASSQEGSGGGSGYEQY	TRBJ2-7	TRBV4-1	16
ASRVAGRDTDTQY	TRBJ2-3	TRBV5-6	13
ASSLGRGYQETQY	TRBJ2-5	TRBV5-1	13
ASSGDTRGVQSEQY	TRBJ2-7	TRBV19	14
ASSLPPPAYEQY	TRBJ2-7	TRBV11-1	12
ASSTAASGGSGELF	TRBJ2-2	TRBV5-4	14
ASSFLSGRDYNEQF	TRBJ2-1	TRBV7-9	14
ASSPPTGFEAF	TRBJ1-1	TRBV5-1	11
AWRNSRDRTAGGTYEQY	TRBJ2-7	TRBV30	17
ASRGDRTYEQY	TRBJ2-7	TRBV6-6	11
ASSASTGTLTYEQY	TRBJ2-7	TRBV27	14
ASSVQGHYEQY	TRBJ2-7	TRBV6-1	11
ASSGGQGATNEKLF	TRBJ1-4	TRBV5-1	14
ASSEARPGGEQF	TRBJ2-1	TRBV2	12
ASSSMDRVNQPQH	TRBJ1-5	TRBV7-2	13
ASSFRGESWEETQY	TRBJ2-5	TRBV5-6	14
ASSYAGGLPYEQY	TRBJ2-7	TRBV6-5	13
ASSLVSAGQAYNEQF	TRBJ2-1	TRBV5-1	15
ATLRGTNTGELF	TRBJ2-2	TRBV6-5	12